Shown below are 30 T cell receptor beta chains from a single sample sequenced in a study of siplizumab effects on memory and regulatory T cells. Clones were read by immunoSEQ multiplex PCR, and TCRdb kept only the in-frame ones, dropping some. The sample includes some 97,000 clones, approximately 94% of them seen just once. The specimen sequenced was non-Treg CD4+ T cells sorted from blood. The receptors come from a human donor in good health.

The chain links TRBV5-4 to TRBJ2-1, with TRBD2 as a possible D gene (6 bases). Trimming left V 4 bases short and J 13 bases short, with 18 bases between. This CDR3 has 13 residues. Germline V gene lookup returns CDR1 SGHNT and CDR2 YYREEE (reference sequence). The CDR3 DNA follows: TGTGCCAGCAGCCCAAGGGGACTCCCTTATCAGTTCTTC. It specifies CASSPRGLPYQFF.

The chain uses TRBV11-2 and TRBJ2-5; D unclear. The CDR3 contains 14 residues. Germline CDR1 reads SGHAT; CDR2 reads FQNNGV. V was pared by 2 bases and J by 5 bases, with 12 bases between. The CDR3 is CASSLSAAIETQYF. For the CDR3, the DNA is TGTGCCAGCAGCTTATCGGCGGCAATCGAGACCCAGTACTTC. Complete variable domain (other parts from reference TRBV11-2 and TRBJ2-5): EAGVAQSPRYKIIEKRQSVAFWCNPISGHATLYWYQQILGQGPKLLIQFQNNGVVDDSQLPKDRFSAERLKGVDSTLKIQPAKLEDSAVYLCASSLSAAIETQYFGPGTRLLVL.

The V and J genes are TRBV5-1 and TRBJ2-3; a weak D match, TRBD2 (6 bases). This CDR3 is 16 amino acids long. Germline-derived CDR1 and CDR2 are SGHRS and YFSETQ. V lost 4 bases and J 3 bases, leaving 18 bases between the germline ends. This chain's CDR3 is CASSQSGAVVTDTQYF. The CDR3 DNA follows: TGCGCCAGCAGCCAGTCGGGAGCGGTGGTGACAGATACGCAGTATTTT.

This sequence joins TRBV5-1 and TRBJ1-1; possible D gene TRBD1, 6 bases. V lost 4 bases and J 2 bases, leaving 15 bases between the germline ends. Germline CDR1 SGHRS, CDR2 YFSETQ. The CDR3 has 15 residues. The CDR3 nucleotides read TGCGCCAGCAGCCCAGGACTACAGGGAAACACTGAAGCTTTCTTT. Translating it yields CASSPGLQGNTEAFF.

This rearrangement joins TRBV6-4 to TRBJ1-1, with D maybe TRBD1 (6 bases). Germline V gene data show CDR1 as MRHNA and CDR2 as SNTAGT. Trimming left V 6 bases short and J 9 bases short, with 14 bases between. This CDR3 has 12 amino acids. CDR3 protein: CASRSGDGKAFF. The CDR3 coding sequence is TGTGCCAGCAGGTCAGGGGATGGGAAAGCTTTCTTT.

V usage is TRBV30 and J usage is TRBJ1-2; no firm D call. V lost 2 bases to trimming and J lost 6 bases, with 13 bases between them. This CDR3 region has 13 residues. CDR1 and CDR2 from the germline V gene are GTSNPN and SVGIG (reference sequence). For the CDR3, the DNA is TGTGCCTGGAGTACGGGTACGGCGAATGGCTACACCTTC. The encoded protein is CAWSTGTANGYTF.

The rearrangement uses TRBV4-2 and TRBJ1-5; D remains ambiguous. V shed 0 bases and J shed 0 bases, with 9 bases lying between them. CDR3 length equals 16 residues. Germline values: CDR1 LGHNA, CDR2 YNFKEQ. CDR3 in DNA: TGTGCCAGCAGCCAAGATCGGACGGATAGCAATCAGCCCCAGCATTTT. Its protein product is CASSQDRTDSNQPQHF.

A remark on this clone: The sample holds other DNA sequences that translate to the same CDR3. The CDR3 sequence: CASSLYNEQFF. The DNA of the CDR3 is TGTGCCAGCAGCCTCTACAATGAGCAGTTCTTC. V usage is TRBV5-6 and J usage is TRBJ2-1; D is uncertain. The CDR3 covers 11 residues. V lost 4 bases to trimming and J lost 3 bases, with 2 bases between them. The germline V gene encodes CDR1 SGHDT and CDR2 YYEEEE.

This clone was detected once. V gene TRBV5-5 combines with J gene TRBJ1-3, with D perhaps matching TRBD1 (5 bases). CDR1 and CDR2 from the germline V gene are SGHKS and YYEKEE (reference sequence). CDR3 length: 16 residues. V gave up 5 bases and J gave up 4 bases, with 19 bases separating them. The CDR3 DNA sequence: TGTGCCAGCAGGCCGTTTTTAGGGGTAGCAGGAAACACCATATATTTT. It encodes CASRPFLGVAGNTIYF.

This sequence joins TRBV28 and TRBJ1-3; D call uncertain. Germline V gene sequence: CDR1 MDHEN, CDR2 SYDVKM. V was cut by 4 bases and J by 0 bases, with 10 bases left in between. This CDR3 comprises 15 residues. The CDR3 loop is CASSSTSSSGNTIYF. The CDR3 DNA sequence: TGTGCCAGCAGTTCGACATCCAGCTCTGGAAACACCATATATTTT.

This clone occurred a few times. The CDR3 DNA reads as TGCGCCAGCAGTGTAACTTCCCTCCTGGCCAACGAGCAGTACTTC. This codes for CASSVTSLLANEQYF. The chain joins TRBV10-2 to TRBJ2-7; D is uncertain. This CDR3 has 15 residues. Trimming left V 4 bases short and J 5 bases short, with 18 bases between. CDR1 is WSHSY and CDR2 is SAAADI in the germline V gene.

The CDR3 DNA sequence: TGTGCCAGCAGTCCGGGACAGGGAAAGGAAAAACTGTTTTTT. Its translation is CASSPGQGKEKLFF. The V call is TRBV2, the J call TRBJ1-4; 9 nucleotides align to TRBD1. The CDR3 has 14 residues. V lost 5 bases to trimming and J lost 8 bases; unmatched junction nucleotides: 6. Germline assignment: CDR1 SNHLY and CDR2 FYNNEI.

This clone occurred once. The gene calls are TRBV12-5 and TRBJ2-5; possible D gene TRBD2, 5 bases. Trimming left V 2 bases short and J 5 bases short, with 21 bases between. There are 17 residues in the CDR3. The germline V gene encodes CDR1 LGHNT and CDR2 FRNRAP. This chain's CDR3 is CASGLRSEGRLRETQYF. DNA for the CDR3: TGTGCTAGTGGTTTGAGGTCTGAGGGCAGGCTCCGGGAGACCCAGTACTTC.

The V gene is TRBV9, the J gene TRBJ2-7; 8 nucleotides align to TRBD2. The germline V gene has CDR1 SGDLS and CDR2 YYNGEE. The CDR3 length is 15 residues. Trimming took 3 bases from V and 4 from J; bases not matched to a gene: 9. CDR3 sequence reads: CASSEHGREVYEQYF. DNA of the CDR3: TGTGCCAGCAGCGAGCATGGGCGGGAGGTTTACGAGCAGTACTTC.

The V gene is TRBV6-1, the J gene TRBJ2-6; no definite D call. The V end was cut by 3 bases, the J end by 0 bases, with 21 bases between. The length of the CDR3 is 20 residues. The germline CDR1 and CDR2 sequences are MNHNS and SASEGT. The CDR3 region is CASSDQGQVVISSGANVLTF. The CDR3 DNA reads TGTGCCAGCAGTGATCAAGGTCAGGTTGTCATCAGCTCTGGGGCCAACGTCCTGACTTTC.

The rearrangement joins TRBV29-1 to TRBJ1-2; no definite D call. V was clipped by 5 bases and J by 8 bases, with 18 bases between them. Per the germline V gene, CDR1 is SQVTM and CDR2 is ANQGSEA. The CDR3 loop spans 13 amino acids. CDR3 residues: CSVLKTSLGGYTF. DNA of the CDR3: TGCAGCGTTCTAAAAACAAGCTTAGGGGGCTACACCTTC.

The V call is TRBV6-5, the J call TRBJ2-7; 10 positions agree with TRBD2. The germline V gene encodes CDR1 MNHEY and CDR2 SVGAGI. This CDR3 contains 13 residues. The trim removed 7 bases at V and 4 bases at J, leaving 4 bases unmatched. In DNA form, the CDR3 reads TGTGCCAGCACGAGCGGGAGGGATTACGAGCAGTACTTC. Amino acid sequence: CASTSGRDYEQYF.

The chain links TRBV7-9 to TRBJ2-7; D is unresolved. Germline-derived CDR1 and CDR2 are SEHNR and FQNEAQ (reference sequence). The CDR3 length is 14 residues. The ends were cut back, 3 bases at V and 4 bases at J, with 13 bases in the middle. The CDR3: CASSFNNVLYEQYF. CDR3 bases: TGTGCCAGCAGCTTCAATAACGTTCTTTACGAGCAGTACTTC. The whole variable domain, filled in from reference TRBV7-9 and TRBJ2-7, reads DTGVSQNPRHKITKRGQNVTFRCDPISEHNRLYWYRQTLGQGPEFLTYFQNEAQLEKSRLLSDRFSAERPKGSFSTLEIQRTEQGDSAMYLCASSFNNVLYEQYFGPGTRLTVT.

The chain uses TRBV5-4 and TRBJ2-5, with 9 bases aligning to TRBD1. With V trimmed by 4 bases and J by 4 bases, 11 bases remained unmatched. The germline V gene encodes CDR1 SGHNT and CDR2 YYREEE (reference sequence). CDR3 length equals 16 residues. CDR3 sequence (DNA): TGTGCCAGCAGCCCCCAAGGACAGGGGAACGGAGAGACCCAGTACTTC. Protein product: CASSPQGQGNGETQYF.

The chain employs TRBV13 and TRBJ2-7; TRBD2 matches at 7 bases. From germline, CDR1 is PRHDT and CDR2 FYEKMQ (reference sequence). CDR3 size: 17 residues. Losses at the gene ends were 0 bases for V and 1 base for J; bases not matched to a gene: 9. The CDR3 reads CASSLGPVVAGSYEQYF. The CDR3 nucleotides read TGTGCCAGCAGCTTAGGCCCAGTAGTAGCGGGTTCCTACGAGCAGTACTTC.

The chain links TRBV28 to TRBJ2-3; D is undetermined. V was shortened by 7 bases and J by 10 bases, with 15 bases between the two germline ends. Germline V gives CDR1 MDHEN, CDR2 SYDVKM. This CDR3 is built from 12 residues. The chain's CDR3 is CASTSSRAPQYF. In DNA, the CDR3 is TGTGCCAGCACCTCAAGCCGTGCTCCGCAGTATTTT.

The genes are TRBV28 and TRBJ2-2, with TRBD2 as a possible D gene (6 bases). This CDR3 contains 17 residues. Germline assignment: CDR1 MDHEN and CDR2 SYDVKM. Trimming took 5 bases from V and 6 from J, leaving 22 bases between them. DNA of the CDR3: TGTGCCAGCAGTCCTCCTCTGGGCGGGGCGATGTCCGGGGAGCTGTTTTTT. Protein sequence: CASSPPLGGAMSGELFF.

This clone showed up just once. The gene calls are TRBV18 and TRBJ1-2, with 8 nucleotides matching TRBD1. The CDR3 totals 16 residues. Losses at the gene ends were 2 bases for V and 2 bases for J; bases not matched to a gene: 7. Germline V lookup: CDR1 KGHSH, CDR2 LQKENI. CDR3 sequence: CASSPDRGTSNYGYTF. The CDR3 nucleotides read TGTGCCAGCTCACCAGACAGGGGCACATCCAACTATGGCTACACCTTC.

This chain connects TRBV5-1 to TRBJ1-1, with no clear D. Germline-derived CDR1 and CDR2 are SGHRS and YFSETQ. This CDR3 spans 15 amino acids. V was trimmed by 1 base and J by 1 base, leaving 11 bases between them. The DNA for the CDR3 is TGCGCCAGCAGCTTGTTCGGGCGGACGAACACTGAAGCTTTCTTT. Its protein is CASSLFGRTNTEAFF.

The chain has TRBV7-9 and TRBJ2-7, with TRBD1 identical over 7 bases. Germline V CDR1 and CDR2: SEHNR, FQNEAQ (reference sequence). The CDR3 consists of 15 residues. The V gene end was trimmed by 1 base and the J gene end by 2 bases; junction bases not matched to a gene: 5. DNA for the CDR3: TGTGCCAGCAGCTTAGAGGACAGGCCGACCTACGAGCAGTACTTC. Protein: CASSLEDRPTYEQYF.

The rearrangement joins TRBV11-2 to TRBJ2-3, with TRBD1 as a possible D gene (5 bases). This CDR3 has 14 residues. V lost 5 bases, J lost 4 bases, and 13 bases lay in between. Germline CDR1 reads SGHAT; CDR2 reads FQNNGV. The CDR3 bases are TGTGCCAGCAGCACAGGTCTGCCCCCAGATACGCAGTATTTT. It yields the protein CASSTGLPPDTQYF.

V and J are TRBV6-6 and TRBJ2-5, with TRBD2 as a possible D gene (5 bases). Trimming removed 3 bases from V and 5 bases from J, with 10 bases in between. CDR3 length: 13 residues. From germline, CDR1 is MNHNY and CDR2 SVGAGI (reference sequence). CDR3 coding DNA: TGTGCCAGCAGTTATCTAGCCGGGGAGACCCAGTACTTC. Translated: CASSYLAGETQYF.

V is TRBV29-1 and J is TRBJ1-1; D not resolved. With 6 bases removed from V and 0 bases from J, the gap between germline ends came to 8 bases. Germline lookup yields CDR1 SQVTM and CDR2 ANQGSEA. This CDR3 is built from 12 residues. CDR3 region: CSVDGMNTEAFF. The DNA of the CDR3 is TGCAGCGTGGACGGTATGAACACTGAAGCTTTCTTT.

V usage is TRBV19 and J usage is TRBJ2-7; no reliable D call. V lost 6 bases to trimming and J lost 5 bases, with 14 bases between them. The CDR3 extends over 13 amino acids. Per the germline V gene, CDR1 is LNHDA and CDR2 is SQIVND (reference sequence). For the CDR3, the DNA is TGTGCCAGTAGGGATGACACCCAGGACGAGCAGTACTTC. Translating gives CASRDDTQDEQYF.

The genes are TRBV5-4 and TRBJ2-7; unclear D gene. V was clipped by 1 base and J by 1 base, with 9 bases between them. CDR1 and CDR2 from the germline V gene are SGHNT and YYREEE (reference sequence). CDR3 length equals 14 residues. The CDR3 region is CASSLNIGSYEQYF. As DNA, the CDR3 is TGTGCCAGCAGCTTGAATATCGGGTCCTACGAGCAGTACTTC.